One and the same sample provided the 16 T cell receptor beta chains below, sequenced in a study of shared clonotypes between healthy human individuals. The method was immunoSEQ multiplex PCR; TCRdb's version includes in-frame clones alone and lacks a portion of them. Of about 330,000 clones in the sample, under 80% were seen once. The sample taken for sequencing was memory CD4+ T cells sorted from blood. Subset: CD45RA-negative fraction. The receptors derive from a man aged 25 to 40 in good health.

V usage is TRBV29-1 and J usage is TRBJ2-1; D unresolved. This CDR3 comprises 12 residues. V gave up 2 bases and J gave up 7 bases, with 9 bases separating them. Germline V gene data show CDR1 as SQVTM and CDR2 as ANQGSEA. The DNA of the CDR3 is TGCAGCGTTGAACGGAAAGGGAATGAGCAGTTCTTC. Protein: CSVERKGNEQFF.

This clone came up a few times. The chain has TRBV15 and TRBJ2-7; no clear D. Germline values: CDR1 LNHNV, CDR2 YYDKDF (reference sequence). V shed 5 bases and J shed 0 bases, with 14 bases lying between them. The CDR3 length is 15 residues. The CDR3 DNA reads as TGTGCCACCAGCCAAACGTGGGGTGGCTCCTACGAGCAGTACTTC. It is translated as CATSQTWGGSYEQYF.

The genes are TRBV7-2 and TRBJ2-1; D remains ambiguous. Germline assignment: CDR1 SGHTA and CDR2 FQGNSA. Trimming pared 7 bases from V and 5 bases from J, leaving 15 bases between. The CDR3 extends over 14 amino acids. The CDR3 protein is CASIPSYADNEQFF. In DNA form, the CDR3 reads TGTGCCAGCATCCCCTCTTACGCAGACAATGAGCAGTTCTTC.

There are a few counts of this clone. The chain carries TRBV6-5 and TRBJ2-1; 11 bases are a match to TRBD2. With V trimmed by 8 bases and J by 2 bases, 2 bases remained unmatched. Germline CDR1 is MNHEY and CDR2 is SVGAGI. The CDR3 sequence is 14 residues long. As DNA, the CDR3 is TGTGCCAGCCATAGCGGGAGGGCCTACAATGAGCAGTTCTTC. Translation gives CASHSGRAYNEQFF.

The chain links TRBV5-4 to TRBJ1-4, with D unclear. CDR3 length: 13 residues. V lost 4 bases and J 6 bases, leaving 10 bases between the germline ends. Germline V lookup: CDR1 SGHNT, CDR2 YYREEE (reference sequence). As DNA, the CDR3 is TGTGCCAGCAGCCGCGGTAGGGATGAAAAACTGTTTTTT. It yields the protein CASSRGRDEKLFF.

This clone was detected only a few times. The V and J genes are TRBV10-1 and TRBJ2-1; D is uncertain. In germline, CDR1 is WNHNN, CDR2 SYGVQD (reference sequence). The CDR3 length is 13 residues. Trimming took off 3 bases at V and 10 bases at J, with 13 bases between the two ends. The DNA of the CDR3 is TGCGCCAGCAGTGACTACAACACAGAGGAGCAGTTCTTC. Translated: CASSDYNTEEQFF.

There are a few counts of this clone. The gene calls are TRBV25-1 and TRBJ2-5; TRBD1 is a possible D gene (6 bases). This CDR3 region has 13 residues. Per germline, CDR1 MGHDK and CDR2 SYGVNS. The V and J ends lost 4 bases and 2 bases respectively, with 8 bases between them. CDR3 nucleotide sequence: TGTGCCAGCAGTGCGGACAGACAAGAGACCCAGTACTTC. Translating it yields CASSADRQETQYF.

With respect to this clone: This sample also contains other DNA sequences that code for the same CDR3. The gene calls are TRBV2 and TRBJ2-1; the D is unclear. CDR1 is SNHLY, CDR2 FYNNEI, per germline. V was cut by 2 bases and J by 0 bases, with 2 bases left in between. CDR3 length: 13 amino acids. CDR3 sequence: CASSENSYNEQFF. DNA for the CDR3: TGTGCCAGCAGTGAAAACTCCTACAATGAGCAGTTCTTC.

The CDR3 region has the DNA TGTGCCAGCAGTGTTGCGTCTGATAGCACAGATACGCAGTATTTT. Its translation is CASSVASDSTDTQYF. The chain uses TRBV2 and TRBJ2-3; D ambiguous. The CDR3 is 15 amino acids. Trimming took 4 bases from V and 0 from J, leaving 11 bases between them. Germline V gene lookup returns CDR1 SNHLY and CDR2 FYNNEI.

The chain carries TRBV19 and TRBJ2-7, with D uncertain. Germline loops: CDR1 LNHDA, CDR2 SQIVND (reference sequence). The germline V and J ends were trimmed by 5 bases and 3 bases, with 8 bases remaining between them. The CDR3 runs 12 residues. For the CDR3, the DNA is TGTGCCAGTAGTTCGAAACTCTACGAGCAGTACTTC. Translated: CASSSKLYEQYF. The whole variable domain, remainder taken from reference TRBV19 and TRBJ2-7, is DGGITQSPKYLFRKEGQNVTLSCEQNLNHDAMYWYRQDPGQGLRLIYYSQIVNDFQKGDIAEGYSVSREKKESFPLTVTSAQKNPTAFYLCASSSKLYEQYFGPGTRLTVT.

CDR3 loop: CASRPAAVTPYEQYF. Here the CDR3 DNA reads TGTGCCAGCAGACCAGCAGCGGTTACCCCTTACGAGCAGTACTTC. This chain joins TRBV9 and TRBJ2-7, with D possibly being TRBD2 (5 bases). CDR3 length: 15 amino acids. The V end was cut by 5 bases, the J end by 4 bases, with 19 bases between. Germline V lookup: CDR1 SGDLS, CDR2 YYNGEE.

This clone has a handful of counts. V usage is TRBV4-3 and J usage is TRBJ2-4; perhaps TRBD2 as D (5 bases). The germline CDR1 and CDR2 sequences are LGHNA and YSLEER. V was shortened by 6 bases and J by 3 bases, with 15 bases between the two germline ends. The CDR3 covers 15 residues. CDR3 protein: CASSTRAGGKNIQYF. As DNA, the CDR3 is TGCGCCAGCAGTACCCGCGCGGGTGGCAAAAACATTCAGTACTTC.

This clone was detected a few times. The rearrangement uses TRBV5-1 and TRBJ2-2, with D perhaps matching TRBD1 (6 bases). Trimming took 6 bases from V and 6 from J, leaving 24 bases between them. The CDR3 spans 17 residues. In germline, CDR1 is SGHRS, CDR2 YFSETQ. The DNA for the CDR3 is TGCGCCAGCACCTCTTTACCCCAGGGGCGCGCGGCCGGGGAGCTGTTTTTT. Its protein product is CASTSLPQGRAAGELFF.

V is TRBV9 and J is TRBJ2-1; 9 bases fit TRBD2. Germline-derived CDR1 and CDR2 are SGDLS and YYNGEE. The CDR3 runs to 18 residues. J gave up 8 bases and V 0 bases, and 15 bases lay outside the gene matches. The CDR3 loop reads CASSVAGVGTSSGDEQFF. The CDR3 DNA reads as TGTGCCAGCAGCGTAGCTGGCGTAGGGACTAGCTCAGGGGATGAGCAGTTCTTC.

The chain has TRBV28 and TRBJ2-7; TRBD1 aligns across 9 bases. J lost 2 bases, V lost 8 bases, and 10 bases had no gene match. There are 15 residues in the CDR3. The germline V gene encodes CDR1 MDHEN and CDR2 SYDVKM. CDR3 sequence reads: CASGRGQGTPYEQYF. The CDR3 coding sequence is TGTGCCAGCGGGAGGGGACAGGGAACCCCCTACGAGCAGTACTTC.

The V and J genes are TRBV5-1 and TRBJ2-2; perhaps TRBD2 as D (6 bases). CDR3 length: 16 residues. In germline, CDR1 is SGHRS, CDR2 YFSETQ. V was clipped by 4 bases and J by 10 bases, with 23 bases between them. The CDR3, as DNA: TGCGCCAGCAGCCCCATCGGGGGAAGCATGGTCGTGGAGCTGTTTTTT. This codes for CASSPIGGSMVVELFF.